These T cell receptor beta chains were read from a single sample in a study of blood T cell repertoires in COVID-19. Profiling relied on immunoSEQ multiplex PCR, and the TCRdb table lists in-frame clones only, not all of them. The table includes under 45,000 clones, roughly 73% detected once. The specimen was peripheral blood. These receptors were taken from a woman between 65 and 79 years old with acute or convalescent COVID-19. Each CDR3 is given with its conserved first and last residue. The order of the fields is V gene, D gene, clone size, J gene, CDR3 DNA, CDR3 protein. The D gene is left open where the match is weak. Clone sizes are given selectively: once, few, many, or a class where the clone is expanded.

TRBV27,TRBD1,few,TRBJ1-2,TGTGCCAGCAGTTTAACAGGGGGCTATGGCTACACCTTC,CASSLTGGYGYTF
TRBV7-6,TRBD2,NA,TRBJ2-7,TGTGCCAGCAGCCAGGGACTAGCGAGCTACGAGCAGTACTTC,CASSQGLASYEQYF
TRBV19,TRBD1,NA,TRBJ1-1,TGTGCCAGTAGTAGACAGGGCAACACTGAAGCTTTCTTT,CASSRQGNTEAFF
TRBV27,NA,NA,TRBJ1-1,TGTGCCAGCAGAAGAGGGAGGGAAACTGAAGCTTTCTTT,CASRRGRETEAFF
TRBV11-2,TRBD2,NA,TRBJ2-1,TGTGCCAGCAGCTACGGGAGGTACGAGCAGTTCTTC,CASSYGRYEQFF
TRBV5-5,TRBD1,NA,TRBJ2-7,TGTGCCAGCAGCTTGCAGGGAACAGGGGAGTACGAGCAGTACTTC,CASSLQGTGEYEQYF
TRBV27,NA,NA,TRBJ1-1,TGTGCCAGCAGTTCCCTGGCAGACTGGAATGAAGCTTTCTTT,CASSSLADWNEAFF
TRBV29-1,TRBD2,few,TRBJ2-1,TGCAGCGTGGAGGGACTAGTTAACCAGTATAATGAGCAGTTCTTC,CSVEGLVNQYNEQFF
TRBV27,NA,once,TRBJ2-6,TGTGCCAGCGCGACAGGTAGCTCTGGGGCCAACGTCCTGACTTTC,CASATGSSGANVLTF
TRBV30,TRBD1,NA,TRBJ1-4,TGTGCCTGGAGTTGGGGACAGGGAGGTGAAAAACTGTTTTTT,CAWSWGQGGEKLFF
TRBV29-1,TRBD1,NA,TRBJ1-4,TGCAGCGTTGATTCCGGACAGGGGGATGAAAAACTGTTTTTT,CSVDSGQGDEKLFF
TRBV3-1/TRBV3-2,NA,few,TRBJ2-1,TGTGCCAGCAGTCGGACTTACAATGAGCAGTTCTTC,CASSRTYNEQFF
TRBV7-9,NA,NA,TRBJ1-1,TGTGCCAGCAGCTTAGGAGTTTCCTTCGGGAACACTGAAGCTTTCTTT,CASSLGVSFGNTEAFF
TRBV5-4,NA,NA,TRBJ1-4,TGTGCCAGCAGCCCGAACAGAGCCCTTAATGAAAAACTGTTTTTT,CASSPNRALNEKLFF
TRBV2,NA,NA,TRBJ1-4,TGTGCCAGCAACGGAGGGCCCACTAATGAAAAACTGTTTTTT,CASNGGPTNEKLFF
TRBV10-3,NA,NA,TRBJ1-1,TGTGCCATCAGGGGGCTAGGGGCTGAAGCTTTCTTT,CAIRGLGAEAFF